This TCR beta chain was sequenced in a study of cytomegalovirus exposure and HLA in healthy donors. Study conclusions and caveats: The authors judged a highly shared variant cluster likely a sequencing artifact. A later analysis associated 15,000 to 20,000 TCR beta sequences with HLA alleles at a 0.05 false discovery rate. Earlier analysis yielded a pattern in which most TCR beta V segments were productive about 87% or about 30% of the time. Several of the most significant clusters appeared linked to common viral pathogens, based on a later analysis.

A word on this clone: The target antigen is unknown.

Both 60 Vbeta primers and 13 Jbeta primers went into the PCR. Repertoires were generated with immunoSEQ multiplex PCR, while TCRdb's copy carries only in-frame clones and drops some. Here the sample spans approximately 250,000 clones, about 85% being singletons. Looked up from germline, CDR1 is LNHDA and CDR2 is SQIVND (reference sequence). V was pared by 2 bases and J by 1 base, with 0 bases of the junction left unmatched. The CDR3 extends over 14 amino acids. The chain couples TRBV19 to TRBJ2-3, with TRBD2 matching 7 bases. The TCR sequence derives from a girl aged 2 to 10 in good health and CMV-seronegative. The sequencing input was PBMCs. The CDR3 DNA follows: TGTGCCAGTAGTATACTAGCGGGCACAGATACGCAGTATTTT. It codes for CASSILAGTDTQYF.